The T cell receptor beta chain described here comes from a study of cytomegalovirus exposure and HLA in healthy donors. General observations from the study: First-cohort TCR clusters tended to co-occur in the approximately 110 validation repertoires, a later analysis found.

The germline V gene has CDR1 SEHNR and CDR2 FQNEAQ (reference sequence). After removal of 0 bases from V and 5 bases from J, the junction contained 4 bases not matched to a gene. The CDR3 covers 15 residues. About this clone itself: Antigen specificity is unknown.

Sequencing used immunoSEQ multiplex PCR; TCRdb keeps in-frame clones, though not all of them. In the table there are tens of thousands of clones, about 85% of which are singletons. The TCR was taken from a man between 18 and 29 years old in good health and CMV-seropositive. The V call is TRBV7-9, the J call TRBJ2-1; 7 nucleotides match TRBD2. What was sequenced was PBMCs. The CDR3 nucleotides read TGTGCCAGCAGCTTAGCGGGGACTACGCACAATGAGCAGTTCTTC. Translating gives CASSLAGTTHNEQFF. The complete variable domain, with remaining parts taken from reference TRBV7-9 and TRBJ2-1, reads DTGVSQNPRHKITKRGQNVTFRCDPISEHNRLYWYRQTLGQGPEFLTYFQNEAQLEKSRLLSDRFSAERPKGSFSTLEIQRTEQGDSAMYLCASSLAGTTHNEQFFGPGTRLTVL.